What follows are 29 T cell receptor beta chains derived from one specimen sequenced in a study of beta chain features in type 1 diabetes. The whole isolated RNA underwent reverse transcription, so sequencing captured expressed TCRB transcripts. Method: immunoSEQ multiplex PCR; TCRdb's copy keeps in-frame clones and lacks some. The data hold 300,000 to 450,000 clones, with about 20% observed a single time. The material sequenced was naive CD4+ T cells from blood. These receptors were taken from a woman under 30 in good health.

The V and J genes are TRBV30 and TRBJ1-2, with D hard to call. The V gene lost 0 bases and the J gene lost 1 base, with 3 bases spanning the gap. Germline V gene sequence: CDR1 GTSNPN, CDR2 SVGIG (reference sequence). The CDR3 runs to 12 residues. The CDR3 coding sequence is TGTGCCTGGAGTGTTTATAACTATGGCTACACCTTC. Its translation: CAWSVYNYGYTF.

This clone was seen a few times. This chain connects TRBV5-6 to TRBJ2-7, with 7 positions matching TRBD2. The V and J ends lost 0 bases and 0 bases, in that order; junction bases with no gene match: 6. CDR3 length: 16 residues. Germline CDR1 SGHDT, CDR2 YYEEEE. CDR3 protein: CASSLERGGGSYEQYF. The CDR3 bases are TGTGCCAGCAGCTTGGAAAGGGGCGGGGGCTCCTACGAGCAGTACTTC.

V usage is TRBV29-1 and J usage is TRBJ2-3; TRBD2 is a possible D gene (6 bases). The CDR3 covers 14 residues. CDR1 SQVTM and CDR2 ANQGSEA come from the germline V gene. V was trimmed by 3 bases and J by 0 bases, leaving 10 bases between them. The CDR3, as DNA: TGCAGCGTTGAGGCCCTAGCGAGCACAGATACGCAGTATTTT. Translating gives CSVEALASTDTQYF.

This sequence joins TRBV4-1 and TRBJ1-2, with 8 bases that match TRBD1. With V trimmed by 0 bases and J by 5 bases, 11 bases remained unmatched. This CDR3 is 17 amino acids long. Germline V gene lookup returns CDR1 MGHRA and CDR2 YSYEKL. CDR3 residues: CASSQDSGQGAYYGYTF. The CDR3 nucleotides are TGCGCCAGCAGCCAAGATAGTGGCCAGGGGGCTTATTATGGCTACACCTTC.

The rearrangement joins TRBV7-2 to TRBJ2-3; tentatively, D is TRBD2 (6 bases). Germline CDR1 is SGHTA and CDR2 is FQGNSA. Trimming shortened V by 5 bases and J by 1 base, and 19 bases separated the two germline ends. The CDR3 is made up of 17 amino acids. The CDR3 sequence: CASSGEMGLGGTDTQYF. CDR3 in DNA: TGTGCCAGCAGCGGAGAGATGGGACTGGGGGGCACAGATACGCAGTATTTT.

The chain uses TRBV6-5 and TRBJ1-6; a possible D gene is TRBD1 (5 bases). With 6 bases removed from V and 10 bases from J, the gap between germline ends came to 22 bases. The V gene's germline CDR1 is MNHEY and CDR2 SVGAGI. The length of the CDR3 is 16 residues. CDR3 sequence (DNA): TGTGCCAGCAGCTACGATTGGGGGGGGGAACGATCACCCCTCCACTTT. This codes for CASSYDWGGERSPLHF.

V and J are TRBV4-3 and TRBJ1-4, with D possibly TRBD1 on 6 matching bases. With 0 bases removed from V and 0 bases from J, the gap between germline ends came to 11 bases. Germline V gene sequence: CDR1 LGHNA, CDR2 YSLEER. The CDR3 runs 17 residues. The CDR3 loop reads CASSQEGGGSTNEKLFF. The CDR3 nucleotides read TGCGCCAGCAGCCAAGAAGGTGGGGGCTCAACTAATGAAAAACTGTTTTTT.

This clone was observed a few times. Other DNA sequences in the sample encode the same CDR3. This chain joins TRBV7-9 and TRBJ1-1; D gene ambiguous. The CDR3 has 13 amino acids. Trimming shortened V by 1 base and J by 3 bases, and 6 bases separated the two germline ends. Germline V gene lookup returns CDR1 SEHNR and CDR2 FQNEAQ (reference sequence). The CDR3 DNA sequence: TGTGCCAGCAGCTTAGGCGGGGACACTGAAGCTTTCTTT. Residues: CASSLGGDTEAFF. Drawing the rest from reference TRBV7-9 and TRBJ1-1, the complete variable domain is DTGVSQNPRHKITKRGQNVTFRCDPISEHNRLYWYRQTLGQGPEFLTYFQNEAQLEKSRLLSDRFSAERPKGSFSTLEIQRTEQGDSAMYLCASSLGGDTEAFFGQGTRLTVV.

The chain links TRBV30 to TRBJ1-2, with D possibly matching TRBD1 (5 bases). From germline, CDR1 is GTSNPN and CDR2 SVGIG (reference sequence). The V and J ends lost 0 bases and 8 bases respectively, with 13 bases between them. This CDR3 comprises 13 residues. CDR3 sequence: CAWSVFMRDGYTF. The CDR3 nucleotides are TGTGCCTGGAGTGTGTTTATGCGGGACGGCTACACCTTC.

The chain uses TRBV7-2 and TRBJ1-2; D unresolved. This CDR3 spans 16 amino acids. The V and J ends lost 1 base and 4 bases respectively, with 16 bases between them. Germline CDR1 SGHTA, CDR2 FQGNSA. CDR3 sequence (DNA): TGTGCCAGCAGCTTAGGAGCAGCACAGCCACCCTATGGCTACACCTTC. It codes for CASSLGAAQPPYGYTF.

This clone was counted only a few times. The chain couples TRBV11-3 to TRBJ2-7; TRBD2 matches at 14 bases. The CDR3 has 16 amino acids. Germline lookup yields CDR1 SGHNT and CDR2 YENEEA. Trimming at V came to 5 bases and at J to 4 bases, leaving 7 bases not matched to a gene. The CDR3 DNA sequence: TGTGCCAGCAGCCCGGGACTAGCGGGAGCGCTTTACGAGCAGTACTTC. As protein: CASSPGLAGALYEQYF.

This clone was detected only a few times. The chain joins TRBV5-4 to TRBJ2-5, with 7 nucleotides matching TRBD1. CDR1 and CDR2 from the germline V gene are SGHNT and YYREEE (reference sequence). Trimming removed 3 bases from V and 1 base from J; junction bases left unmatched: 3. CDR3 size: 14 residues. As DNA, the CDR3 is TGTGCCAGCAGCTCTGGACAGGTCCAAGAGACCCAGTACTTC. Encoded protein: CASSSGQVQETQYF.

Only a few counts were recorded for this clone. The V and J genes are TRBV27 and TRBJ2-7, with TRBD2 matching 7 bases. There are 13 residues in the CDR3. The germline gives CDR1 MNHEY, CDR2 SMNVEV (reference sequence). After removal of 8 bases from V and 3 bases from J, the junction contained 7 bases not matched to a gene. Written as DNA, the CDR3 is TGTGCCAGCCTGCAGCGGGGAGGCTACGAGCAGTACTTC. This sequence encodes CASLQRGGYEQYF.

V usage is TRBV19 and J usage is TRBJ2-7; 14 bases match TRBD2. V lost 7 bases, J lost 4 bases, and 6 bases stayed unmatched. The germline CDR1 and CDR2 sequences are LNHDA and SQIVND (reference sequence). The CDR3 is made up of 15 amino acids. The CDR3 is CASNVGTSGGYEQYF. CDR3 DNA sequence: TGTGCCAGTAACGTCGGGACTAGCGGGGGATACGAGCAGTACTTC.

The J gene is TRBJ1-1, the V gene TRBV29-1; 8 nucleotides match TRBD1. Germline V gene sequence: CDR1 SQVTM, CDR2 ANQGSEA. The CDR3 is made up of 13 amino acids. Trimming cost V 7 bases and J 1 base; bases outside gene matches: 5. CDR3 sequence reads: CSGGDRQNTEAFF. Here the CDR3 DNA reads TGCAGCGGGGGGGACAGGCAGAACACTGAAGCTTTCTTT.

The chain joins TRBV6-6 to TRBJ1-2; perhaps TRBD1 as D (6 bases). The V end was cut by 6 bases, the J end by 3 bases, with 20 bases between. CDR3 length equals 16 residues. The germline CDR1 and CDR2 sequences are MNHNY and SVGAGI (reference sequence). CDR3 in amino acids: CASRSTGEAIYYGYTF. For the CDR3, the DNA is TGTGCCAGCAGGTCGACAGGAGAGGCCATCTACTATGGCTACACCTTC.

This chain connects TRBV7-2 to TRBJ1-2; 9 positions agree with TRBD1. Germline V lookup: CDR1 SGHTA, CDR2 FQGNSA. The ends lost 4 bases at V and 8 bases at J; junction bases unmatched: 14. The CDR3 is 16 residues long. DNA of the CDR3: TGTGCCAGCAGCTCCTCCGGGACAGGGACCCTTTACGGCTACACCTTC. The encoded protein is CASSSSGTGTLYGYTF.

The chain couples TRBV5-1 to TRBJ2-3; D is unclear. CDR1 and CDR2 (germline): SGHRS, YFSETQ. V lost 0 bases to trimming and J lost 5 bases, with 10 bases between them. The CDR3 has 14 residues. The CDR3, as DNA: TGCGCCAGCAGCTTGGACGGTTCGGGAGATACGCAGTATTTT. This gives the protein CASSLDGSGDTQYF. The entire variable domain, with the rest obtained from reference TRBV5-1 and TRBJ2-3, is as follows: KAGVTQTPRYLIKTRGQQVTLSCSPISGHRSVSWYQQTPGQGLQFLFEYFSETQRNKGNFPGRFSGRQFSNSRSEMNVSTLELGDSALYLCASSLDGSGDTQYFGPGTRLTVL.

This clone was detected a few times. CDR3 amino acids: CASSVAGTPGEETQYF. The CDR3 DNA reads TGTGCCAGCAGCGTAGCCGGGACACCTGGGGAAGAGACCCAGTACTTC. The genes are TRBV9 and TRBJ2-5; possible D gene TRBD1, 6 bases. Looked up from germline, CDR1 is SGDLS and CDR2 is YYNGEE. Deletions cut 0 bases from V and 3 bases from J, with 15 bases between. CDR3 length equals 16 residues.

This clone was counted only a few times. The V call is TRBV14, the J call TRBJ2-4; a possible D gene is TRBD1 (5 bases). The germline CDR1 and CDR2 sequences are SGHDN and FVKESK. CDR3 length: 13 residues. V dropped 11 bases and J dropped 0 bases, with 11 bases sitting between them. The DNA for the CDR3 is TGTGCCGGATTACAGGTAGCCAAAAACATTCAGTACTTC. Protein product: CAGLQVAKNIQYF.

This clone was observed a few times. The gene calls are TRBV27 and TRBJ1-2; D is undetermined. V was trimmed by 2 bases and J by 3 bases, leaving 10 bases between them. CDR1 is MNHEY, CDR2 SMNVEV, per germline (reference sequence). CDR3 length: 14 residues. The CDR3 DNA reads TGTGCCAGCAGTTTAACCCCGCGGTACTATGGCTACACCTTC. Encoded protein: CASSLTPRYYGYTF.

The CDR3 loop is CAWRPSGSHNEQFF. For the CDR3, the DNA is TGTGCCTGGCGTCCTAGCGGGAGCCACAATGAGCAGTTCTTC. The rearrangement uses TRBV30 and TRBJ2-1; TRBD2 agrees at 10 bases. The CDR3 extends over 14 amino acids. Germline assignment: CDR1 GTSNPN and CDR2 SVGIG (reference sequence). Trimming removed 5 bases from V and 5 bases from J; junction bases left unmatched: 6.

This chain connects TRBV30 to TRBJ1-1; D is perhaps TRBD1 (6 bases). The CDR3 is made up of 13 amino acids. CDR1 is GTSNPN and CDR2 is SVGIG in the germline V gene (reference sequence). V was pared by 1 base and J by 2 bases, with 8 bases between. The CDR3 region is CAWSEQGNTEAFF. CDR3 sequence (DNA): TGTGCCTGGAGTGAACAGGGAAACACTGAAGCTTTCTTT.

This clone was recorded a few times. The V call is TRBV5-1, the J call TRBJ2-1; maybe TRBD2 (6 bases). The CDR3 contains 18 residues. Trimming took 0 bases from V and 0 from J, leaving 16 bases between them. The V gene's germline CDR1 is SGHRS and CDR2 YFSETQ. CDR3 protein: CASSLVPGGPLSYNEQFF. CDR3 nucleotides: TGCGCCAGCAGCTTGGTACCCGGAGGGCCCCTCTCCTACAATGAGCAGTTCTTC.

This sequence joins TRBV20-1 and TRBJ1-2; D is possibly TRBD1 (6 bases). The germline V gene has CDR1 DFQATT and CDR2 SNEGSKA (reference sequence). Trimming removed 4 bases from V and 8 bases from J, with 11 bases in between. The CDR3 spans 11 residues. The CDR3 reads CSAKGGAGYTF. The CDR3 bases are TGCAGTGCTAAAGGGGGTGCCGGCTACACCTTC.

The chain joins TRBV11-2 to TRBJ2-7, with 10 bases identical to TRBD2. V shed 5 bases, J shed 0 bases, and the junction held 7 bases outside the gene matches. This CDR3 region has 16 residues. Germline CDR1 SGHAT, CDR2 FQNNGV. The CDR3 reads CASSPGLAAFSYEQYF. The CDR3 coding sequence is TGTGCCAGCAGCCCAGGACTAGCGGCGTTCTCCTACGAGCAGTACTTC. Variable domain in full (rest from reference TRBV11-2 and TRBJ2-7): EAGVAQSPRYKIIEKRQSVAFWCNPISGHATLYWYQQILGQGPKLLIQFQNNGVVDDSQLPKDRFSAERLKGVDSTLKIQPAKLEDSAVYLCASSPGLAAFSYEQYFGPGTRLTVT.

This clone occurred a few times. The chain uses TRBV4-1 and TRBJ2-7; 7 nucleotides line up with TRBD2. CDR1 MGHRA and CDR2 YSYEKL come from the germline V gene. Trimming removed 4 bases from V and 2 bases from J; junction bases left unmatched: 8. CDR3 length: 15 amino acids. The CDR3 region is CASSPSGTFAYEQYF. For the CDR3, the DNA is TGCGCCAGCAGCCCCAGCGGGACGTTCGCCTACGAGCAGTACTTC.

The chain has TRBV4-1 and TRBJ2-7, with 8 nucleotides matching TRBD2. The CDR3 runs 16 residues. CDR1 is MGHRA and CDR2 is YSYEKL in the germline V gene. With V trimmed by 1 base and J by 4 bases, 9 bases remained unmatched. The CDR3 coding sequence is TGCGCCAGCAGCCAAGTATTCCGGGAGGGGTTATACGAGCAGTACTTC. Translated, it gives CASSQVFREGLYEQYF.

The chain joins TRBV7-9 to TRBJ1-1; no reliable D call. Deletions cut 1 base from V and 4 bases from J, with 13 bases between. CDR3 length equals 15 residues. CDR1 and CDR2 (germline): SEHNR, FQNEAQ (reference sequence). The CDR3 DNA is TGTGCCAGCAGCTTAGTTTGGGAACTAGGCACTGAAGCTTTCTTT. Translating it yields CASSLVWELGTEAFF.